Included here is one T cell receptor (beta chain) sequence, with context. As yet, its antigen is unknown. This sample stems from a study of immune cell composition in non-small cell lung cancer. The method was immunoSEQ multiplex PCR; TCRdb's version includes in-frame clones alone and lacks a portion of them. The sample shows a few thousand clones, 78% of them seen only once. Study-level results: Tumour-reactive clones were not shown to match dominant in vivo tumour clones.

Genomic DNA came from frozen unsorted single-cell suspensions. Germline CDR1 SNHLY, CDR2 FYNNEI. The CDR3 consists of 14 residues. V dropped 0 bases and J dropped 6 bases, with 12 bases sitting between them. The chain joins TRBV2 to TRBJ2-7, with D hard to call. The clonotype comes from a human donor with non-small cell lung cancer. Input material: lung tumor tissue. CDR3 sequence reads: CASSEALQALEQYF. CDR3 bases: TGTGCCAGCAGTGAAGCGCTTCAGGCGCTCGAGCAGTACTTC.